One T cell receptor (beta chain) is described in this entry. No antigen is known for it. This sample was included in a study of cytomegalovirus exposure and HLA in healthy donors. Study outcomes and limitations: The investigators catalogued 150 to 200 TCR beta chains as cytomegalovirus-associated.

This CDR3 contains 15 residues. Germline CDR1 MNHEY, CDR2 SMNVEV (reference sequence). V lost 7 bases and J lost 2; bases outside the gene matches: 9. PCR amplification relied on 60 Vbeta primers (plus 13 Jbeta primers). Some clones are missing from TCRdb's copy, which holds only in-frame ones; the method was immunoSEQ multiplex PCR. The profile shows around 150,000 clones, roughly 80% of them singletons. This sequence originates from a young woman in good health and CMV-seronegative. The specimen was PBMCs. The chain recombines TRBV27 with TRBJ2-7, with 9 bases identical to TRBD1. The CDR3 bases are TGTGCCAGCAAGATCGGACAGGGGCCGACCTACGAGCAGTACTTC. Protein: CASKIGQGPTYEQYF.